What follows is one T cell receptor beta chain and its context. These data originate in a study of identical twins. The CDR3 contains 14 residues. The germline CDR1 and CDR2 sequences are SGHTA and FQGNSA. V was cut by 7 bases and J by 6 bases, with 19 bases left in between. TCRdb processed the 5' RACE reads anew with MiXCR; each CDR3 protein has one entry. The repertoire consists of some 790,000 distinct CDR3 sequences, with 15% to 20% occurring once and the leading ten covering 13%. Healthy Caucasian individuals made up all the donors. In addition, the sample was reused for a study of T cells expressing NK-cell markers. This second study says: All TCR beta repertoires analysed originated from sorted CD3+CD56+NKG2C+, CD3+CD56+NKG2C- and CD3+CD56-NKG2C+ T cells. Seropositivity for HCMV was found in seven of the eight sequenced donors, with one seronegative. Four of the donors also had these clonotypes leading their CD3+CD56-NKG2C+ fraction.

The V gene is TRBV7-2, the J gene TRBJ2-7; D unclear. Material: PBMCs. This sequence originates from a woman younger than 30 in good health. CDR3 amino acids: CASTSGMWAGEQYF. The CDR3 DNA is TGTGCCAGCACCTCCGGAATGTGGGCTGGCGAGCAGTACTTC.